This T cell receptor (beta chain) was recorded in a study of T-cell reconstitution after alpha-beta-depleted transplantation in children. In this sample, this clonotype turned up a few times. Researchers prepared the TCRbeta library using unique molecular identifiers, the study reports. In TCRdb, the PCR reads were re-called with MiXCR into one record per CDR3 protein. This sample carries over 300,000 distinct CDR3 sequences, about a tenth of them seen once, and the ten largest clones take 2% to 3%. This TCR was recovered from a human donor who donated a stem cell graft to a child with acute lymphoblastic leukemia. The sequences come from PBMCs from the stem cell graft donor, collected from the stem cell graft.

CDR3 residues: CSARKQGNQPQHF. The DNA of the CDR3 is TGCAGTGCTAGGAAGCAGGGAAATCAGCCCCAGCATTTT. The chain is built from TRBV20-1 and TRBJ1-5; TRBD1 might be the D (5 bases). The CDR3 length is 13 residues. V lost 3 bases, J lost 4 bases, and 10 bases lay in between. The germline gives CDR1 DFQATT, CDR2 SNEGSKA (reference sequence).